What follows are 9 T cell receptor beta chains derived from one specimen sequenced in a study of Tregs in tolerant kidney transplant recipients. Only in-frame clones appear in the TCRdb table, and some are missing; sequencing was by immunoSEQ multiplex PCR. The table records about 64,000 clones, less than 98% of them present only once. Sequences were derived from Tregs from blood, sampled before the transplant. The receptors come from a human donor who received a combined kidney and bone marrow transplant.

The chain couples TRBV4-1 to TRBJ2-5, with 10 bases matching TRBD2. Unmatched junction bases numbered 7, after V lost 4 bases and J lost 5 bases. Germline V lookup: CDR1 MGHRA, CDR2 YSYEKL. This CDR3 contains 15 residues. The CDR3 bases are TGCGCCAGCAGCCTATATCCGGGACTAGCGGAGACCCAGTACTTC. Protein product: CASSLYPGLAETQYF.

The V call is TRBV5-1, the J call TRBJ1-3; D may be TRBD1 (5 bases). The length of the CDR3 is 16 residues. V was shortened by 1 base and J by 4 bases, with 15 bases between the two germline ends. Looked up from germline, CDR1 is SGHRS and CDR2 is YFSETQ. CDR3 sequence: CASSLSVGGDGNTIYF. The CDR3 DNA is TGCGCCAGCAGCTTGAGTGTTGGCGGGGACGGAAACACCATATATTTT.

The V and J genes are TRBV5-1 and TRBJ2-7; possible D gene TRBD2, 5 bases. Trimming stripped 1 base from V and 5 bases from J, with 13 bases between. In germline, CDR1 is SGHRS, CDR2 YFSETQ. This CDR3 has 14 residues. CDR3 sequence reads: CASSLNPGSDEQYF. As DNA, the CDR3 is TGCGCCAGCAGCTTGAACCCGGGATCGGACGAGCAGTACTTC.

The chain links TRBV18 to TRBJ1-5; D not certain. The CDR3 sequence is 13 residues long. V lost 3 bases, J lost 2 bases, and 5 bases lay in between. Germline V gene data show CDR1 as KGHSH and CDR2 as LQKENI. CDR3: CASSPEGNQPQHF. In DNA, the CDR3 is TGTGCCAGCTCACCCGAGGGCAATCAGCCCCAGCATTTT.

The chain recombines TRBV9 with TRBJ1-2; D is uncertain. Looked up from germline, CDR1 is SGDLS and CDR2 is YYNGEE. CDR3 length: 12 amino acids. V was pared by 0 bases and J by 4 bases, with 4 bases between. The CDR3 protein is CASSVASYGYTF. The CDR3 DNA reads as TGTGCCAGCAGCGTAGCTAGCTATGGCTACACCTTC.

The V call is TRBV29-1, the J call TRBJ1-1; D is possibly TRBD1 (5 bases). Germline V gives CDR1 SQVTM, CDR2 ANQGSEA. The V end lost 3 bases, the J end lost 0 bases, and 11 bases lay between the germline ends. The CDR3 is made up of 14 amino acids. The CDR3 spells CSVDGAIMNTEAFF. The CDR3 coding sequence is TGCAGCGTTGATGGGGCGATCATGAACACTGAAGCTTTCTTT.

The V call is TRBV2, the J call TRBJ1-5, with TRBD1 identical over 7 bases. Germline CDR1 reads SNHLY; CDR2 reads FYNNEI. Losses at the gene ends were 3 bases for V and 6 bases for J; bases not matched to a gene: 8. The length of the CDR3 is 15 residues. Here the CDR3 reads CASSDLGTEFQPQHF. In DNA form, the CDR3 reads TGTGCCAGCAGTGATCTGGGGACAGAATTTCAGCCCCAGCATTTT.

The CDR3 DNA follows: TGTGCCAGTCAACGGGGGGGGCCGGGGAACACTGAAGCTTTCTTT. This gives the protein CASQRGGPGNTEAFF. The chain carries TRBV5-4 and TRBJ1-1; possibly TRBD1 for D (6 bases). The CDR3 totals 15 residues. Trimming cost V 8 bases and J 1 base, with 18 bases left between them. CDR1 SGHNT and CDR2 YYREEE come from the germline V gene (reference sequence). The full variable domain, completed using reference TRBV5-4 and TRBJ1-1, is ETGVTQSPTHLIKTRGQQVTLRCSSQSGHNTVSWYQQALGQGPQFIFQYYREEENGRGNFPPRFSGLQFPNYSSELNVNALELDDSALYLCASQRGGPGNTEAFFGQGTRLTVV.

The chain links TRBV23-1 to TRBJ1-1; no definite D call. TRBV23-1 has ORF status, its function being uncertain. Trimming cost V 3 bases and J 1 base, with 15 bases left between them. This CDR3 has 16 amino acids. The CDR3 DNA follows: TGCGCCAGCAGTCAGCGAAGAGGACTTTGGAACACTGAAGCTTTCTTT. Translated, it gives CASSQRRGLWNTEAFF.